The present T cell receptor (beta chain) was sequenced within a study of OX40 agonist ivuxolimab in advanced cancers. Regarding the complete study: The costimulatory receptor OX40 (CD134) was targeted by ivuxolimab, a fully human IgG2 agonistic monoclonal antibody. Intravenous ivuxolimab was administered to patients every 2 weeks at six dose levels: 0.01, 0.1, 0.3, 1.5, 3 and 10 mg/kg. Of the 50 to 55 patients in dose escalation, some 20 had hepatocellular carcinoma, around 15 had melanoma, 9 had renal cell carcinoma and 9 had head and neck cancer. In the dose-escalation cohort, approximately 83% of patients were male, and the mean age was 60 years with a range of roughly 20 to 79. Patients were allowed to have had prior anti-PD-1, anti-PD-L1 or anti-CTLA-4 therapy, and 30% to 50% of the dose-escalation patients had previously received checkpoint inhibitors. Partial responses occurred in three dose-escalation patients, of whom one had hepatocellular carcinoma and two had cutaneous melanoma. Peripheral TCRbeta sequencing aimed to test whether ivuxolimab altered TCR sequence diversity and caused clonal T-cell expansion. The monotherapy dose-escalation portion (N = 52 patients) of the phase I ivuxolimab trial is reported in the paper.

The paper's findings and limits, for the study overall: Clonal expansion of both CD4+ and CD8+ blood T cells was observed from baseline to week 6 at doses 0.1 to 3.0 mg/kg. Antigen specificity was not determined for the clonally expanded peripheral T cells. After ivuxolimab, expanded clones were on average more numerous among CD8+ T cells than among CD4+ T cells. In partial responders in the 0.1-3.0 mg/kg groups, normalized peripheral clonal expansion was found to be among the lowest, especially among CD8+ T cells. Low levels of normalized T-cell clonal expansion were also seen in some patients who did not respond.

Patients with autoimmune disease history or receiving systemic immunosuppression were excluded from the trial. Peripheral blood for TCR sequencing was collected from all dose cohorts at baseline, on cycle 4 day 1, and on cycle 7 day 1. Samples were obtained from an open-label, multicenter, first-in-human phase I dose-escalation trial of ivuxolimab. The trial enrolled adults with locally advanced or metastatic head and neck squamous cell, hepatocellular, melanoma or renal cell carcinoma. Before TCR sequencing, CD4+ T cells and CD8+ T cells from peripheral blood were sorted into separate populations. V loses 4 bases at its end and J loses 6 bases; junction bases beyond the gene matches: 4. The CDR3 contains 14 residues, cysteine and phenylalanine counted. Here the CDR3 DNA is all that survives: 42 bases in frame from base 1. Sequences MNHEY (CDR1) and SVGAGI (CDR2) are obtained from the germline V gene.

Genomic DNA was extracted from sorted cells for sequencing of the TCRbeta CDR3 region. TCRbeta CDR3 regions were sequenced using the immunoSEQ Assay. The table was pulled from immuneACCESS by TCRdb, which kept in-frame rearrangements only. Such tables lose some clones; where checked, under half of the loss comes from unresolved V genes, and the rest has no known cause. A total of 50,000 or so clones appear in this sample, less than 85% of them only once. Jointly, the top ten make up around 20% of the sample. Points on this clone: Its cognate antigen has yet to be identified. Base qualities are not at hand, and no much larger clone is one base apart.

The TCR originated in an adult with an advanced solid tumor such as melanoma, head and neck, liver or kidney cancer. The chain couples TRBV6-5 to TRBJ2-1; 9 of the junction bases match TRBD2. Source: CD4+ or CD8+ T cells sorted from blood, taken in a trial of the OX40 agonist ivuxolimab. Read as DNA, the sequence is TGTGCCAGCAGTTTAAGCGGGGGGACCAATGAGCAGTTCTTC. Its amino acids are CASSLSGGTNEQFF.